The 20 T cell receptor beta chains presented below share a single source sample, sequenced in a study of blood T cell repertoires in COVID-19. The method was immunoSEQ multiplex PCR; TCRdb's version includes in-frame clones alone and lacks a portion of them. Here the sample spans approximately 280,000 clones, 85% to 90% being singletons. What was sequenced was PBMCs or T cells enriched from blood (not recorded which). The receptors were gathered from a woman aged 60-75 years who had recovered from COVID-19.

The chain has TRBV28 and TRBJ1-1, with D tentatively TRBD1 (5 bases). Trimming left V 2 bases short and J 10 bases short, with 14 bases between. Looked up from germline, CDR1 is MDHEN and CDR2 is SYDVKM. The CDR3 extends over 13 amino acids. CDR3 bases: TGTGCCAGCAGTTTAATCCAGGGCCCCGTAGCTTTCTTT. Its protein is CASSLIQGPVAFF.

The rearrangement uses TRBV18 and TRBJ2-3, with D hard to call. Germline CDR1 KGHSH, CDR2 LQKENI. The CDR3 has 14 amino acids. The V and J ends lost 2 bases and 6 bases respectively, with 12 bases between them. The CDR3 DNA follows: TGTGCCAGCTCACCATTCCAGAAGATGGATACGCAGTATTTT. This encodes CASSPFQKMDTQYF.

A few counts support this clone. This chain links TRBV28 with TRBJ2-7, with D tentatively TRBD2 (5 bases). V shed 5 bases and J shed 4 bases, with 15 bases lying between them. This CDR3 is 14 amino acids long. The germline CDR1 and CDR2 sequences are MDHEN and SYDVKM. The CDR3 DNA reads as TGTGCCAGCAGTCCCCGCAGCAGCGGATACGAGCAGTACTTC. Amino acids: CASSPRSSGYEQYF.

This chain uses TRBV9 with TRBJ2-7, with D possibly matching TRBD1 (8 bases). Germline V gene sequence: CDR1 SGDLS, CDR2 YYNGEE. CDR3 length: 15 amino acids. V was clipped by 1 base and J by 7 bases, with 18 bases between them. The CDR3 sequence: CASSVSGTGPREQYF. CDR3 in DNA: TGTGCCAGCAGCGTAAGCGGGACAGGTCCGCGGGAGCAGTACTTC.

The gene calls are TRBV19 and TRBJ1-1; maybe TRBD1 (5 bases). V was trimmed by 10 bases and J by 0 bases, leaving 15 bases between them. The germline gives CDR1 LNHDA, CDR2 SQIVND (reference sequence). The CDR3 is 14 amino acids. In DNA form, the CDR3 reads TGTGCCACCCAGAAGGACACCCTGAACACTGAAGCTTTCTTT. Residues: CATQKDTLNTEAFF.

The chain has TRBV10-3 and TRBJ1-2; 8 bases fit TRBD1. CDR1 and CDR2 (germline): ENHRY, SYGVKD. This CDR3 contains 12 residues. V lost 11 bases and J lost 3; bases outside the gene matches: 5. The CDR3, as DNA: TGTGCCGCCGACAGGGGCTACTATGGCTACACCTTC. Protein sequence: CAADRGYYGYTF.

The rearrangement joins TRBV19 to TRBJ2-7; D is unresolved. In germline, CDR1 is LNHDA, CDR2 SQIVND (reference sequence). V was cut by 8 bases and J by 3 bases, with 14 bases left in between. CDR3 length: 13 residues. CDR3 sequence (DNA): TGTGCCAGTGTTTCCCCAGGAAACTACGAGCAGTACTTC. Translation gives CASVSPGNYEQYF. Drawing the rest from reference TRBV19 and TRBJ2-7, the complete variable domain is DGGITQSPKYLFRKEGQNVTLSCEQNLNHDAMYWYRQDPGQGLRLIYYSQIVNDFQKGDIAEGYSVSREKKESFPLTVTSAQKNPTAFYLCASVSPGNYEQYFGPGTRLTVT.

J is TRBJ2-3 and V is TRBV9, with a weak D call TRBD1 (5 bases). Germline V lookup: CDR1 SGDLS, CDR2 YYNGEE. The CDR3 totals 15 residues. The V and J ends lost 0 bases and 4 bases respectively, with 12 bases between them. The CDR3 region is CASSVGVQDADTQYF. As DNA, the CDR3 is TGTGCCAGCAGCGTAGGAGTACAGGACGCAGATACGCAGTATTTT.

Only one count was recorded for this clone. This chain links TRBV29-1 with TRBJ1-2, with D unresolved. Per the germline V gene, CDR1 is SQVTM and CDR2 is ANQGSEA. The germline V and J ends were trimmed by 3 bases and 7 bases, with 3 bases remaining between them. This CDR3 has 9 amino acids. The CDR3 coding sequence is TGCAGCGTTGACGTTGGCTACACCTTC. Protein product: CSVDVGYTF. The whole variable domain, remainder taken from reference TRBV29-1 and TRBJ1-2, is SAVISQKPSRDICQRGTSLTIQCQVDSQVTMMFWYRQQPGQSLTLIATANQGSEATYESGFVIDKFPISRPNLTFSTLTVSNMSPEDSSIYLCSVDVGYTFGSGTRLTVV.

The chain employs TRBV20-1 and TRBJ1-3, with 7 positions matching TRBD1. This CDR3 has 19 amino acids. V dropped 3 bases and J dropped 0; count of bases not matched to a gene: 17. From germline, CDR1 is DFQATT and CDR2 SNEGSKA (reference sequence). CDR3: CSASTRGSQRVLSGNTIYF. In DNA form, the CDR3 reads TGCAGTGCTAGTACCAGGGGGAGTCAAAGGGTTCTCTCTGGAAACACCATATATTTT.

The chain is built from TRBV18 and TRBJ2-7, with TRBD2 matching 14 bases. The CDR3 spans 16 residues. The germline CDR1 and CDR2 sequences are KGHSH and LQKENI. With V trimmed by 3 bases and J by 2 bases, 3 bases remained unmatched. CDR3 bases: TGTGCCAGCTCACCTTTGGGACTAGCGGGAGCCTACGAGCAGTACTTC. This gives the protein CASSPLGLAGAYEQYF.

The chain has TRBV29-1 and TRBJ1-1; D possibly corresponds to TRBD1 (6 bases). This CDR3 spans 16 amino acids. V lost 3 bases to trimming and J lost 1 base, with 18 bases between them. Germline V CDR1 and CDR2: SQVTM, ANQGSEA. The CDR3 sequence: CSVDSSQTGKNTEAFF. CDR3 bases: TGCAGCGTTGATTCCTCACAAACAGGGAAGAACACTGAAGCTTTCTTT.

The chain uses TRBV7-9 and TRBJ2-3, with TRBD2 identical over 8 bases. Germline loops: CDR1 SEHNR, CDR2 FQNEAQ (reference sequence). The CDR3 is 14 residues long. Germline trimming cut 3 bases from V and 1 base from J; bases unmatched to any gene: 0. CDR3 DNA: TGTGCCAGCAGCTTGACTAGCGGCACAGATACGCAGTATTTT. Its translation is CASSLTSGTDTQYF.

This clone was seen a few times. Distinct nucleotide sequences in the sample also encode this CDR3. V usage is TRBV12-3 or TRBV12-4 and J usage is TRBJ1-2, with TRBD1 matching 7 bases. V shed 1 base and J 8 bases; nucleotides not matched to a gene: 1. This CDR3 has 12 amino acids. CDR3 bases: TGTGCCAGCAGTTTAGGGACAGGCGGCTACACCTTC. Translated: CASSLGTGGYTF.

V and J are TRBV6-1 and TRBJ2-2; 8 positions agree with TRBD1. J gave up 3 bases and V 4 bases, and 7 bases lay outside the gene matches. Per germline, CDR1 MNHNS and CDR2 SASEGT. The CDR3 extends over 16 amino acids. CDR3 loop: CASSGWTGRHTGELFF. In DNA form, the CDR3 reads TGTGCCAGCAGTGGCTGGACAGGGCGTCACACCGGGGAGCTGTTTTTT.

The rearrangement links TRBV5-1 to TRBJ1-6; no clear D gene. Trimming left V 0 bases short and J 0 bases short, with 10 bases between. Germline loops: CDR1 SGHRS, CDR2 YFSETQ. The CDR3 runs to 17 residues. CDR3 region: CASSLAPLSSYNSPLHF. For the CDR3, the DNA is TGCGCCAGCAGCTTGGCCCCCCTAAGCTCCTATAATTCACCCCTCCACTTT.

The chain couples TRBV11-2 to TRBJ2-1; 8 nucleotides line up with TRBD2. With 5 bases clipped from V and 4 bases from J, the junction kept 13 bases outside the gene matches. Per the germline V gene, CDR1 is SGHAT and CDR2 is FQNNGV. The CDR3 spans 17 residues. The CDR3 is CASSTSSGMMEYNEQFF. CDR3 DNA sequence: TGTGCCAGCAGCACCAGTAGCGGGATGATGGAATACAATGAGCAGTTCTTC.

This chain uses TRBV7-6 with TRBJ2-1, with D uncertain. The CDR3 length is 14 residues. The ends were cut back, 2 bases at V and 6 bases at J, with 11 bases in the middle. Germline V gives CDR1 SGHVS, CDR2 FNYEAQ. As DNA, the CDR3 is TGTGCCAGCAGCTTATGGGTAGCAGTCAATGAGCAGTTCTTC. It specifies CASSLWVAVNEQFF.

The V gene is TRBV5-1, the J gene TRBJ1-1; 9 bases fit TRBD1. The CDR3 runs 14 residues. Unmatched junction bases numbered 5, after V lost 4 bases and J lost 4 bases. Looked up from germline, CDR1 is SGHRS and CDR2 is YFSETQ. The CDR3 region has the DNA TGCGCCAGCAGCCACGGACAGGGGACCACTGAAGCTTTCTTT. Its protein product is CASSHGQGTTEAFF.

The chain has TRBV10-1 and TRBJ2-7, with D possibly being TRBD2 (6 bases). The CDR3 runs 17 residues. From germline, CDR1 is WNHNN and CDR2 SYGVQD (reference sequence). Trimming took 8 bases from V and 3 from J, leaving 26 bases between them. The CDR3 here is CASGEQKLLRRDYEQYF. The DNA of the CDR3 is TGCGCCAGCGGGGAGCAGAAACTTCTCCGGAGGGACTACGAGCAGTACTTC.